A selection of T cell receptor beta chains follows, all from one sample in a study of blood T cell repertoires in COVID-19. Profiling relied on immunoSEQ multiplex PCR, and the TCRdb table lists in-frame clones only, not all of them. The data show under 300,000 clones, 70% to 90% seen once. The specimen sequenced was peripheral blood. The receptors stem from a man between 25 and 39 years old who had recovered from COVID-19. Both conserved end residues are part of each CDR3. D genes are given only for firm matches. Size tells how often a clone was seen (once, few, many) or the class of an expanded clone, and some rows leave it out.

D: TRBD1; size: .; V: TRBV5-4; J: TRBJ1-2; CDR3: CASSLTGGTGYTF; DNA: TGTGCCAGCAGCTTGACAGGGGGTACGGGCTACACCTTC
D: TRBD1; size: .; V: TRBV18; J: TRBJ2-6; CDR3: CASSPRYTTGDGANVLTF; DNA: TGTGCCAGCTCACCACGCTATACGACAGGGGATGGGGCCAACGTCCTGACTTTC
D: .; size: once; V: TRBV4-1; J: TRBJ1-2; CDR3: CASSQDPDRWQGWYGYTF; DNA: TGCGCCAGCAGCCAAGATCCTGATAGATGGCAGGGGTGGTATGGCTACACCTTC
D: .; size: .; V: TRBV3-1/TRBV3-2; J: TRBJ2-7; CDR3: CASSLYSSYEQYF; DNA: TGTGCCAGCAGCCTCTACAGCTCCTACGAGCAGTACTTC
D: .; size: .; V: TRBV18; J: TRBJ2-1; CDR3: CASSPRAENEQFF; DNA: TGTGCCAGCTCACCGCGAGCCGAGAATGAGCAGTTCTTC
D: TRBD1; size: .; V: TRBV6-5; J: TRBJ1-6; CDR3: CASSYSRGLRSPLHF; DNA: TGTGCCAGCAGTTACTCCAGGGGGCTAAGGTCACCCCTCCACTTT
D: TRBD1; size: once; V: TRBV30; J: TRBJ2-7; CDR3: CAWGQGGEQYF; DNA: TGTGCCTGGGGACAGGGAGGTGAGCAGTACTTC
D: .; size: .; V: TRBV5-4; J: TRBJ2-7; CDR3: CASSLDSIEQYF; DNA: TGTGCCAGCAGCTTGGACAGTATCGAGCAGTACTTC
D: TRBD1; size: .; V: TRBV19; J: TRBJ1-2; CDR3: CASSVGTGLNYGYTF; DNA: TGTGCCAGTAGTGTCGGGACAGGGCTAAACTATGGCTACACCTTC
D: TRBD2; size: .; V: TRBV5-8; J: TRBJ2-3; CDR3: CASSFWTSGGGTDTQYF; DNA: TGTGCCAGCAGCTTCTGGACTAGCGGGGGGGGCACAGATACGCAGTATTTT
D: .; size: once; V: TRBV6-5; J: TRBJ1-2; CDR3: CASSYTDGANYGYTF; DNA: TGTGCCAGCAGTTACACGGACGGGGCTAACTATGGCTACACCTTC
D: TRBD2; size: .; V: TRBV9; J: TRBJ2-2; CDR3: CASSVGTSGGWNTGELFF; DNA: TGTGCCAGCAGCGTAGGGACTAGCGGGGGGTGGAACACCGGGGAGCTGTTTTTT
D: TRBD1; size: .; V: TRBV5-6; J: TRBJ2-3; CDR3: CASRGQGADTQYF; DNA: TGTGCCAGCAGGGGACAGGGTGCAGATACGCAGTATTTT
D: TRBD1; size: .; V: TRBV27; J: TRBJ1-2; CDR3: CASTPEGQSYGYTF; DNA: TGTGCCAGCACCCCCGAGGGACAGAGCTATGGCTACACCTTC
D: TRBD1; size: .; V: TRBV30; J: TRBJ1-2; CDR3: CAWGTAYGYTF; DNA: TGTGCCTGGGGGACAGCCTATGGCTACACCTTC
D: .; size: .; V: TRBV6-2/TRBV6-3; J: TRBJ2-7; CDR3: CASSYSGRLEDSYEQYF; DNA: TGTGCCAGCAGTTACTCGGGGAGACTAGAGGACTCCTACGAGCAGTACTTC
D: .; size: .; V: TRBV6-1; J: TRBJ2-5; CDR3: CASSESLRETQYF; DNA: TGTGCCAGCAGTGAATCACTGAGGGAGACCCAGTACTTC
D: TRBD2; size: .; V: TRBV6-1; J: TRBJ2-7; CDR3: CASSDGESGTPHEQYF; DNA: TGTGCCAGCAGTGATGGGGAAAGCGGGACTCCCCACGAGCAGTACTTC
D: TRBD1; size: once; V: TRBV5-1; J: TRBJ1-4; CDR3: CASSSSGTGSEKLFF; DNA: TGCGCCAGCAGCTCATCCGGGACAGGGAGTGAAAAACTGTTTTTT
D: .; size: .; V: TRBV7-9; J: TRBJ2-7; CDR3: CASNLGTSTYEQYF; DNA: TGTGCCAGCAACCTTGGGACATCTACCTACGAGCAGTACTTC
D: .; size: .; V: TRBV6-5; J: TRBJ1-2; CDR3: CASSYSKEYGYTF; DNA: TGTGCCAGCAGTTACTCCAAGGAGTATGGCTACACCTTC
D: .; size: .; V: TRBV21-1; J: TRBJ2-1; CDR3: CASSKVRSERYNEQFF; DNA: TGTGCCAGCAGCAAAGTAAGGTCGGAGCGGTACAATGAGCAGTTCTTC
D: TRBD1; size: .; V: TRBV10-1; J: TRBJ1-1; CDR3: CASSKSGGSTEAFF; DNA: TGCGCCAGCAGTAAATCAGGGGGGAGCACTGAAGCTTTCTTT
D: .; size: .; V: TRBV6-6; J: TRBJ1-6; CDR3: CASTVDRNNSPLHF; DNA: TGTGCCAGCACCGTCGACAGGAATAATTCACCCCTCCACTTT
D: TRBD1; size: .; V: TRBV12-5; J: TRBJ2-1; CDR3: CASGSGQGGISDEQFF; DNA: TGTGCTAGTGGGTCGGGACAGGGAGGAATTTCGGATGAGCAGTTCTTC
D: .; size: .; V: TRBV6-5; J: TRBJ2-7; CDR3: CAIQLREPYEQYF; DNA: TGTGCCATACAACTCCGGGAGCCCTACGAGCAGTACTTC
D: TRBD1; size: .; V: TRBV4-2; J: TRBJ1-2; CDR3: CASSPGDRGFYTF; DNA: TGTGCCAGCAGTCCCGGGGACAGGGGATTCTACACCTTC
D: .; size: .; V: TRBV18; J: TRBJ1-4; CDR3: CASSPVQDSTLTNEKLFF; DNA: TGTGCCAGCTCACCTGTCCAAGACTCTACCCTAACTAATGAAAAACTGTTTTTT
D: .; size: .; V: TRBV21-1; J: TRBJ1-4; CDR3: CASSKHGTGDKGNEKLFF; DNA: TGTGCCAGCAGCAAACATGGTACAGGGGATAAAGGTAATGAAAAACTGTTTTTT
D: .; size: .; V: TRBV24-1; J: TRBJ1-1; CDR3: CATQDFPNTEAFF; DNA: TGTGCCACTCAGGACTTTCCGAACACTGAAGCTTTCTTT
D: TRBD1; size: .; V: TRBV2; J: TRBJ2-7; CDR3: CASSDGTGHYEQYF; DNA: TGTGCCAGCAGTGACGGGACAGGCCACTACGAGCAGTACTTC
D: .; size: .; V: TRBV4-3; J: TRBJ1-4; CDR3: CASSQAQGLGEKLFF; DNA: TGCGCCAGCAGCCAAGCACAGGGTTTGGGGGAAAAACTGTTTTTT
D: TRBD1; size: once; V: TRBV19; J: TRBJ1-5; CDR3: CASSRGQPNQPQHF; DNA: TGTGCCAGTAGTAGGGGACAGCCCAATCAGCCCCAGCATTTT
D: TRBD1; size: few; V: TRBV5-4; J: TRBJ1-4; CDR3: CASSLGGQGNEKLFF; DNA: TGTGCCAGCAGCTTGGGCGGACAGGGTAATGAAAAACTGTTTTTT
D: .; size: few; V: TRBV2; J: TRBJ1-2; CDR3: CASSGQSFNYGYTF; DNA: TGTGCCAGCAGCGGACAGAGTTTTAACTATGGCTACACCTTC
D: TRBD2; size: .; V: TRBV4-1; J: TRBJ2-1; CDR3: CASSQGTSGGAGEQFF; DNA: TGCGCCAGCAGCCAAGGAACTAGCGGGGGGGCCGGCGAGCAGTTCTTC
D: .; size: .; V: TRBV24-1; J: TRBJ2-1; CDR3: CATSKSRFDNEQFF; DNA: TGTGCCACCAGTAAGTCGCGCTTCGACAATGAGCAGTTCTTC
D: TRBD1; size: .; V: TRBV25-1; J: TRBJ1-2; CDR3: CASSIPSPGTGRSGYTF; DNA: TGTGCCAGCAGTATCCCCTCACCCGGGACAGGGAGAAGTGGCTACACCTTC
D: TRBD1; size: .; V: TRBV9; J: TRBJ2-2; CDR3: CASSLDLWTGVTGELFF; DNA: TGTGCCAGCAGCCTCGACCTCTGGACAGGGGTCACCGGGGAGCTGTTTTTT
D: .; size: once; V: TRBV5-4; J: TRBJ1-1; CDR3: CASSVPGITEAFF; DNA: TGTGCCAGCAGCGTTCCAGGGATCACTGAAGCTTTCTTT
D: .; size: .; V: TRBV5-1; J: TRBJ2-7; CDR3: CASSLEEVSYEQYF; DNA: TGCGCCAGCAGCTTGGAGGAGGTCTCCTACGAGCAGTACTTC
D: .; size: many; V: TRBV21-1; J: TRBJ1-3; CDR3: CASSKEPITTGVYRHTIYF; DNA: TGTGCCAGCAGCAAAGAACCCATTACGACAGGGGTGTACAGGCACACCATATATTTT
D: .; size: .; V: TRBV24-1; J: TRBJ2-7; CDR3: CATSEAGTRGQYF; DNA: TGTGCCACCAGTGAGGCAGGGACTCGAGGGCAGTACTTC